These 5 T cell receptor beta chains were all obtained from the same sample, sequenced in a study of shared T cell receptors in the human thymus. Clones were read by immunoSEQ multiplex PCR, and TCRdb kept only the in-frame ones, dropping some. The profile shows hundreds of thousands of clones, roughly 90% of them singletons. These data also formed part of another study, on human thymus T cells.

Sequencing input: thymocytes. The receptors originated from a boy under two years old with a congenital heart defect.

Only a few counts were recorded for this clone. This rearrangement joins TRBV7-2 to TRBJ1-4; the D gene is possibly TRBD1 (5 bases). The CDR3 totals 17 residues. V was cut by 0 bases and J by 1 base, with 12 bases left in between. The V gene's germline CDR1 is SGHTA and CDR2 FQGNSA. As DNA, the CDR3 is TGTGCCAGCAGCTTAGCCGGGGGTTGGGGAACTAATGAAAAACTGTTTTTT. Translated, it gives CASSLAGGWGTNEKLFF.

CDR3 sequence reads: CASSDTGFSNQPQHF. For the CDR3, the DNA is TGTGCCAGCAGTGATACGGGATTCAGCAATCAGCCCCAGCATTTT. This chain connects TRBV6-1 to TRBJ1-5; no firm D call. The V and J ends lost 3 bases and 1 base respectively, with 10 bases between them. This CDR3 comprises 15 residues. Germline V gene lookup returns CDR1 MNHNS and CDR2 SASEGT.

This chain links TRBV28 with TRBJ2-7; 9 nucleotides match TRBD2. Germline lookup yields CDR1 MDHEN and CDR2 SYDVKM. The CDR3 has 15 residues. J gave up 2 bases and V 4 bases, and 6 bases lay outside the gene matches. The CDR3 spells CASSCSGRAPYEQYF. The DNA of the CDR3 is TGTGCCAGCAGTTGTAGCGGGAGAGCCCCCTACGAGCAGTACTTC.

The chain links TRBV28 to TRBJ2-7, with 7 bases that match TRBD2. Losses at the gene ends were 5 bases for V and 0 bases for J; bases not matched to a gene: 10. CDR1 and CDR2 from the germline V gene are MDHEN and SYDVKM. The CDR3 spans 16 residues. This chain's CDR3 is CASSPPLAGRSYEQYF. The CDR3, as DNA: TGTGCCAGCAGTCCACCGTTAGCGGGCCGCTCCTACGAGCAGTACTTC.

In its sample, this clone was seen once. V is TRBV2 and J is TRBJ2-7; D gene unclear. In germline, CDR1 is SNHLY, CDR2 FYNNEI. The CDR3 contains 11 residues. Trimming stripped 5 bases from V and 6 bases from J, with 8 bases between. The CDR3 DNA reads as TGTGCCAGCAGTCAAAAGCCCGAGCAGTACTTC. This translates into CASSQKPEQYF.